Sequencing of this T cell receptor (beta chain) was carried out in a study of low-dose radiotherapy and immunotherapy resistance in tumors. About the research overall: Patients were treated with intravenous nivolumab at 240 mg every two weeks and were also dosed with ipilimumab at 1 mg/kg every six weeks.

V lost 3 bases to trimming and J lost 13 bases, with 18 bases between them. Germline CDR1 SGHAT, CDR2 FQDESV (reference sequence). This CDR3 is 14 amino acids long. TRAV- and TRBV-specific primers primed first-strand cDNA, covering alpha and beta chains. TCRs were amplified for approximately 22 PCR cycles with a constant-region primer and V-primer adapter. Using its own MiXCR run on the reads, TCRdb lists one record per CDR3 protein. In the table there are fewer than 110,000 distinct CDR3 sequences, less than 25% of which are singletons. The time point is: after trial treatment. As to treatment: LDRT plus nivolumab, ipilimumab, low-dose cyclophosphamide and aspirin (RACIN trial). There are a few counts of this clonotype.

V gene TRBV11-1 combines with J gene TRBJ2-2; possibly TRBD2 for D (6 bases). The receptor was isolated from a male donor with prostate cancer. This specimen consisted of PBMCs, obtained after low-dose radiotherapy plus immunotherapy. This CDR3 is CASSFLLNTGRLFF. DNA for the CDR3: TGTGCCAGCAGCTTCCTACTAAATACCGGGAGGCTGTTTTTT.